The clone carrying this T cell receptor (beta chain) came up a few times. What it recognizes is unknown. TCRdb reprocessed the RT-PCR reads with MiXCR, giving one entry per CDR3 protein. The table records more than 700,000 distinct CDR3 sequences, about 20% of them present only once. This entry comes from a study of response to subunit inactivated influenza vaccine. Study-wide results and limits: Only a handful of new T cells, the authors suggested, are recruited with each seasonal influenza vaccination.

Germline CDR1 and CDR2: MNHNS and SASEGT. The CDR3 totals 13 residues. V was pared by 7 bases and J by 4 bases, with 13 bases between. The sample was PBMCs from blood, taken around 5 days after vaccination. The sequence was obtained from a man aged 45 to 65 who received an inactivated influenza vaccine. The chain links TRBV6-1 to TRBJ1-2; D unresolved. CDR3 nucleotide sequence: TGTGCCAGCAAGAGAGGAGTTTTCTATGGCTACACCTTC. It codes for CASKRGVFYGYTF.